These 4 T cell receptor beta chains were sequenced from one sample in a study of T cell responses to AZD1222 COVID-19 vaccine. The protocol was immunoSEQ multiplex PCR, while the TCRdb copy is restricted to in-frame clones and leaves out a portion. The sample shows roughly 110,000 clones, just over 90% of them seen only once. The sample here was peripheral blood, taken 28 days after the second AZD1222 dose. These receptor sequences come from an adult who received the AZD1222 COVID-19 vaccine.

The chain combines TRBV5-4 with TRBJ2-2; D is possibly TRBD1 (6 bases). This CDR3 contains 16 residues. V gave up 3 bases and J gave up 4 bases, with 16 bases separating them. Germline-derived CDR1 and CDR2 are SGHNT and YYREEE (reference sequence). CDR3 amino acids: CASSSWTDRITGELFF. The CDR3 nucleotides are TGTGCCAGCAGCTCCTGGACAGACCGCATCACCGGGGAGCTGTTTTTT.

In this sample, this clone turned up once. The V gene is TRBV20-1, the J gene TRBJ2-5, with D perhaps matching TRBD1 (5 bases). Trimming left V 3 bases short and J 3 bases short, with 20 bases between. This CDR3 spans 16 amino acids. CDR1 is DFQATT and CDR2 is SNEGSKA in the germline V gene (reference sequence). The CDR3: CSASRPGGAEKETQYF. CDR3 nucleotides: TGCAGTGCTAGTAGGCCTGGTGGGGCAGAAAAAGAGACCCAGTACTTC.

J is TRBJ2-5 and V is TRBV4-1; D ambiguous. The CDR3 loop spans 14 amino acids. CDR1 and CDR2 from the germline V gene are MGHRA and YSYEKL. Trimming pared 1 base from V and 5 bases from J, leaving 11 bases between. In nucleotides, the CDR3 is TGCGCCAGCAGCCAAGGGATGCGTCACGAGACCCAGTACTTC. Amino acids: CASSQGMRHETQYF.

This chain connects TRBV4-3 to TRBJ2-3; D is uncertain. The CDR3 has 13 amino acids. CDR1 and CDR2 (germline): LGHNA, YSLEER. V gave up 4 bases and J gave up 4 bases, with 9 bases separating them. CDR3 DNA sequence: TGCGCCAGCAGCCGAGACCGCCCAGATACGCAGTATTTT. Translation: CASSRDRPDTQYF.